Listed below are T cell receptor beta chains from one sample, sequenced in a study of radiation and T cells in renal cell carcinoma. This table comes from immunoSEQ multiplex PCR, and its TCRdb copy is limited to in-frame clones, with some not included. The sample consists of some 4,000 clones, roughly 80% of them appearing once. Here the sequenced sample was tumor tissue, taken from a patient whose treatment was nephrectomy without radiotherapy. The receptors stem from a man over 45 with renal cell carcinoma. CDR3s include the opening cysteine and the closing phenylalanine or tryptophan. Fields, in order: V gene, clone size, D gene, J gene, CDR3 protein, CDR3 DNA. A D gene is named only where the DNA matches it firmly. Clone size is given for some rows only: seen once, a few or many times, or a class if the clone is expanded.

v_call: TRBV11-3
clone_size: NA
d_call: TRBD2
j_call: TRBJ2-7
cdr3_aa: CASSFRAGVAYEQYF
cdr3_nt: TGTGCCAGCAGCTTTCGAGCGGGAGTCGCCTACGAGCAGTACTTC

v_call: TRBV2
clone_size: NA
d_call: NA
j_call: TRBJ2-2
cdr3_aa: CASRERTVSYTGELFF
cdr3_nt: TGTGCCAGCAGAGAAAGGACAGTGAGTTACACCGGGGAGCTGTTTTTT

v_call: TRBV30
clone_size: few
d_call: TRBD2
j_call: TRBJ2-7
cdr3_aa: CAWRGTAGLAYEQYF
cdr3_nt: TGTGCCTGGAGGGGGACCGCGGGACTAGCCTACGAGCAGTACTTC

v_call: TRBV10-2
clone_size: NA
d_call: NA
j_call: TRBJ2-7
cdr3_aa: CASSVDLSYEQYF
cdr3_nt: TGCGCCAGCAGTGTCGACCTCTCCTACGAGCAGTACTTC

v_call: TRBV5-1
clone_size: NA
d_call: NA
j_call: TRBJ2-1
cdr3_aa: CASTGGVRYEQFF
cdr3_nt: TGCGCCAGCACTGGAGGGGTCAGGTATGAGCAGTTCTTC

v_call: TRBV6-5
clone_size: NA
d_call: NA
j_call: TRBJ1-3
cdr3_aa: CASSSGASSGNTIYF
cdr3_nt: TGTGCCAGCAGTAGCGGGGCCAGCTCTGGAAACACCATATATTTT

v_call: TRBV5-5
clone_size: few
d_call: TRBD1
j_call: TRBJ1-5
cdr3_aa: CASSLTGGNQPQHF
cdr3_nt: TGTGCCAGCAGCTTGACAGGGGGAAATCAGCCCCAGCATTTT

v_call: TRBV5-5
clone_size: NA
d_call: NA
j_call: TRBJ2-1
cdr3_aa: CASSQRVEQFF
cdr3_nt: TGTGCCAGCAGCCAGCGGGTTGAGCAGTTCTTC

v_call: TRBV28
clone_size: NA
d_call: TRBD2
j_call: TRBJ2-3
cdr3_aa: CASSFGLASTDTQYF
cdr3_nt: TGTGCCAGCAGTTTTGGACTAGCGAGCACAGATACGCAGTATTTT

v_call: TRBV6-6
clone_size: NA
d_call: NA
j_call: TRBJ1-2
cdr3_aa: CASRTTGSNYGYTF
cdr3_nt: TGTGCCAGCAGGACGACAGGTTCTAACTATGGCTACACCTTC

v_call: TRBV28
clone_size: NA
d_call: NA
j_call: TRBJ2-1
cdr3_aa: CASSFLGGSRDEQFF
cdr3_nt: TGTGCCAGCAGTTTCCTAGGGGGGAGCCGCGATGAGCAGTTCTTC

v_call: TRBV29-1
clone_size: NA
d_call: NA
j_call: TRBJ1-1
cdr3_aa: CSARQVLNTEAFF
cdr3_nt: TGCAGCGCCAGACAGGTCTTGAACACTGAAGCTTTCTTT

v_call: TRBV7-9
clone_size: few
d_call: NA
j_call: TRBJ1-2
cdr3_aa: CASSLGASYGYTF
cdr3_nt: TGTGCCAGCAGCTTAGGAGCCTCCTATGGCTACACCTTC

v_call: TRBV30
clone_size: NA
d_call: NA
j_call: TRBJ1-2
cdr3_aa: CAWHLGPRGTYGYTF
cdr3_nt: TGTGCCTGGCACTTAGGACCGAGGGGGACCTATGGCTACACCTTC